This T cell receptor beta chain came from a study of metastatic and nonmetastatic thyroid tumors. From the PCR reads, TCRdb re-called clones with MiXCR. The sample lists about 27,000 clones, over 10% seen once, with around 5% in the top ten. This clone was counted ten times or more. What it binds is not known. Given a much more abundant clone one base away, this may be a read error. This CDR3 is missing its conserved last phenylalanine or tryptophan, likely due to a read error. Until they underwent thyroid surgery, no patient had received any treatment. General study points: TCR beta diversity was reportedly significantly higher in malignant thyroid tumors than benign nodules, in blood and tumor.

The sample was blood. This TCR came from a female donor with papillary thyroid cancer or a benign thyroid nodule (not recorded which). Some clones in this sample may be carry-over from other donors' samples.

The CDR3 DNA reads TGTGCCAGCAGCCCGGGGGGAGGGGGCAACAGCGGGGAGCTGTTTCTT. Amino acids: CASSPGGGGNSGELFL. The chain recombines TRBV11-3 with TRBJ2-2; D might be TRBD1 or TRBD2, each matching 7 bases. The V gene's germline CDR1 is SGHNT and CDR2 YENEEA. The CDR3 runs to 16 residues.